The 4 T cell receptor beta chains below all came from one sample that was sequenced in a study of CD8 T cells in Susac syndrome. Random hexamers were used to reverse transcribe an amount of roughly 0.5 to 1 ug RNA. Each CDR3 protein is one row after TCRdb ran MiXCR on the immunoSEQ multiplex PCR reads. Of some 120,000 distinct CDR3 sequences in the sample, less than 95% are singletons; the top ten hold around 0.12%. The sample consisted of CD4+ T cells from PBMCs. The source is a human donor with multiple sclerosis.

The J gene is TRBJ1-2, the V gene TRBV2, with 7 nucleotides matching TRBD1. J gave up 2 bases and V 2 bases, and 8 bases lay outside the gene matches. Germline CDR1 is SNHLY and CDR2 is FYNNEI. CDR3 length equals 16 residues. DNA for the CDR3: TGTGCCAGCAGTGAATCCCGACAGGGATCAAACTATGGCTACACCTTC. Amino acid sequence: CASSESRQGSNYGYTF.

This rearrangement joins TRBV5-1 to TRBJ1-1; TRBD1 might be the D (6 bases). This CDR3 has 16 amino acids. Germline V lookup: CDR1 SGHRS, CDR2 YFSETQ. The V gene lost 4 bases and the J gene lost 4 bases, with 20 bases spanning the gap. DNA for the CDR3: TGCGCCAGCAGCCCCCCCATGGGGGGCCGTGGCACTGAAGCTTTCTTT. Its translation: CASSPPMGGRGTEAFF.

The V gene is TRBV30, the J gene TRBJ2-1; 10 bases map to TRBD1. J was trimmed by 16 bases and V by 2 bases; bases with no gene match: 11. There are 13 residues in the CDR3. CDR1 is GTSNPN, CDR2 SVGIG, per germline (reference sequence). The CDR3 protein is CAWSSATATGGFF. The CDR3 nucleotides are TGTGCCTGGAGTTCCGCCACCGCGACAGGGGGCTTCTTC. The whole variable domain, filled in from reference TRBV30 and TRBJ2-1, reads SQTIHQWPATLVQPVGSPLSLECTVEGTSNPNLYWYRQAAGRGLQLLFYSVGIGQISSEVPQNLSASRPQDRQFILSSKKLLLSDSGFYLCAWSSATATGGFFGPGTRLTVL.

This clonotype was seen a single time. The V and J genes are TRBV6-2 or TRBV6-3 and TRBJ1-1; D possibly corresponds to TRBD1 (5 bases). In germline, CDR1 is MNHEY, CDR2 SVGEGT. There are 15 residues in the CDR3. The ends were cut back, 0 bases at V and 1 base at J, with 9 bases in the middle. CDR3 nucleotides: TGTGCCAGCAGTTACTCTATAACAGGGAACACTGAAGCTTTCTTT. Protein product: CASSYSITGNTEAFF.